Following are 24 T cell receptor beta chains from one sample sequenced in a study of T-cell reconstitution after alpha-beta-depleted transplantation in children. Unique molecular identifiers were incorporated into the prepared TCRbeta library. TCRdb analysed the PCR reads with MiXCR anew, one entry per CDR3 protein. The table records about 270,000 distinct CDR3 sequences, almost 10% of them present only once. The sample consisted of PBMCs from the stem cell graft donor, taken from the stem cell graft. The receptor set was obtained from a human donor who donated a stem cell graft to a child with SCID.

The chain joins TRBV5-1 to TRBJ2-7; no firm D call. The germline V gene encodes CDR1 SGHRS and CDR2 YFSETQ. V was shortened by 0 bases and J by 4 bases, with 17 bases between the two germline ends. This CDR3 region has 16 residues. CDR3 nucleotides: TGCGCCAGCAGCTTGGCCGTAGGTGGCAGGCGATACGAGCAGTACTTC. Translated, it gives CASSLAVGGRRYEQYF.

Many counts were recorded for this clonotype. The chain employs TRBV7-3 and TRBJ1-6; D remains ambiguous. Deletions cut 4 bases from V and 10 bases from J, with 11 bases between. The CDR3 sequence is 13 residues long. From germline, CDR1 is SGHTA and CDR2 FQGTGA. In DNA form, the CDR3 reads TGTGCCAGCAGCTCATCGGAGGCATCACCCCTCCACTTT. Translating gives CASSSSEASPLHF. The complete variable domain, with remaining parts taken from reference TRBV7-3 and TRBJ1-6, reads GAGVSQTPSNKVTEKGKYVELRCDPISGHTALYWYRQSLGQGPEFLIYFQGTGAADDSGLPNDRFFAVRPEGSVSTLKIQRTERGDSAVYLCASSSSEASPLHFGNGTRLTVT.

The gene calls are TRBV5-5 and TRBJ2-7; a weak D match, TRBD1 (5 bases). The CDR3 spans 15 residues. V gave up 4 bases and J gave up 7 bases, with 21 bases separating them. CDR1 is SGHKS, CDR2 YYEKEE, per germline (reference sequence). The CDR3 protein is CASSPNPGPFREQYF. CDR3 nucleotide sequence: TGTGCCAGCAGCCCAAACCCAGGGCCCTTCAGAGAGCAGTACTTC.

The rearrangement links TRBV15 to TRBJ2-1, with 7 bases identical to TRBD2. J was trimmed by 5 bases and V by 0 bases; bases with no gene match: 10. The CDR3 runs 17 residues. Germline V gene lookup returns CDR1 LNHNV and CDR2 YYDKDF (reference sequence). The CDR3, as DNA: TGTGCCACCAGCAGAGATAGGGGAGGGTGGCCGGACAATGAGCAGTTCTTC. Its protein product is CATSRDRGGWPDNEQFF.

This clonotype was counted only a few times. The chain combines TRBV7-2 with TRBJ2-7, with a tentative D call TRBD1 (5 bases). Trimming took 5 bases from V and 9 from J, leaving 20 bases between them. This CDR3 comprises 14 residues. Germline CDR1 SGHTA, CDR2 FQGNSA. As DNA, the CDR3 is TGTGCCAGCAGCCCCCCCCTGCTGGGCACAGGGCAGTACTTC. Its protein is CASSPPLLGTGQYF.

The rearrangement joins TRBV12-5 to TRBJ2-1; the match to TRBD2 covers 9 bases. CDR1 and CDR2 from the germline V gene are LGHNT and FRNRAP. V dropped 4 bases and J dropped 4; count of bases not matched to a gene: 5. The CDR3 is made up of 15 amino acids. The chain's CDR3 is CASGSTSGLYNEQFF. In nucleotides, the CDR3 is TGTGCTAGTGGTTCCACTAGCGGGTTGTACAATGAGCAGTTCTTC.

This clonotype showed up just a few times. The chain uses TRBV6-5 and TRBJ1-1, with D unclear. CDR1 is MNHEY and CDR2 is SVGAGI in the germline V gene. The CDR3 has 14 amino acids. V lost 2 bases to trimming and J lost 1 base, with 8 bases between them. The CDR3 coding sequence is TGTGCCAGCAGTTACCCCGGGTCGAACACTGAAGCTTTCTTT. This translates into CASSYPGSNTEAFF.

This clonotype was recorded at least ten times. CDR3 nucleotide sequence: TGTGCCAGTAGTATCGGGACACCCAACACCGGGGAGCTGTTTTTT. It translates to CASSIGTPNTGELFF. The V gene is TRBV19, the J gene TRBJ2-2; a weak D match, TRBD1 (6 bases). Per germline, CDR1 LNHDA and CDR2 SQIVND (reference sequence). V was clipped by 3 bases and J by 2 bases, with 10 bases between them. This CDR3 contains 15 residues.

The chain uses TRBV5-1 and TRBJ2-5, with unresolved D. CDR1 is SGHRS, CDR2 YFSETQ, per germline. The CDR3 is 14 residues long. With 0 bases removed from V and 1 base from J, the gap between germline ends came to 7 bases. This CDR3 is CASSLGSAQETQYF. The CDR3 DNA follows: TGCGCCAGCAGCTTGGGGTCAGCCCAAGAGACCCAGTACTTC.

The chain is built from TRBV12-3 or TRBV12-4 and TRBJ2-6, with no clear D. The CDR3 length is 17 residues. The V end lost 5 bases, the J end lost 0 bases, and 14 bases lay between the germline ends. The CDR3 protein is CASSPRIGRSGANVLTF. CDR3 DNA sequence: TGTGCCAGCAGTCCCCGAATAGGTCGCTCTGGGGCCAACGTCCTGACTTTC.

The sample holds a few counts of this clonotype. V and J are TRBV18 and TRBJ2-4; possible D gene TRBD2, 5 bases. With 5 bases removed from V and 6 bases from J, the gap between germline ends came to 11 bases. CDR1 KGHSH and CDR2 LQKENI come from the germline V gene. The CDR3 length is 13 residues. CDR3 residues: CASSLDYGNIQYF. The CDR3, as DNA: TGTGCCAGCTCATTAGACTACGGAAACATTCAGTACTTC.

This clonotype was seen a few times. The genes are TRBV20-1 and TRBJ2-2, with 10 positions matching TRBD2. CDR1 is DFQATT, CDR2 SNEGSKA, per germline (reference sequence). Trimming took 4 bases from V and 7 from J; bases not matched to a gene: 6. This CDR3 contains 14 residues. CDR3 sequence (DNA): TGCAGTGCTACCACTAGCGGGGTACTCGGGGAGCTGTTTTTT. Protein: CSATTSGVLGELFF.

In this sample, this clonotype turned up many times. The V call is TRBV29-1, the J call TRBJ2-7; 8 bases are shared with TRBD2. V gave up 6 bases and J gave up 7 bases; unmatched junction bases: 8. CDR3 size: 12 residues. CDR1 SQVTM and CDR2 ANQGSEA come from the germline V gene. The CDR3 coding sequence is TGCAGCGTAAGCGGGGGTGATAGAGAGCAGTACTTC. It encodes CSVSGGDREQYF.

This clonotype was seen more than once but under ten times. The CDR3 reads CASSLPKLAKNIQYF. The CDR3 bases are TGTGCCAGCAGTTTACCAAAGCTAGCCAAAAACATTCAGTACTTC. The chain links TRBV12-3 or TRBV12-4 to TRBJ2-4, with D hard to call. V was pared by 2 bases and J by 0 bases, with 8 bases between. The CDR3 runs 15 residues.

This clonotype has ten or more counts. The chain has TRBV6-5 and TRBJ1-1; the D is unclear. This CDR3 has 13 residues. The V end was cut by 7 bases, the J end by 4 bases, with 13 bases between. Germline CDR1 reads MNHEY; CDR2 reads SVGAGI. CDR3 amino acids: CASIKGGSTEAFF. Here the CDR3 DNA reads TGTGCCAGCATCAAGGGTGGATCCACTGAAGCTTTCTTT.

This clonotype was seen a few times. J is TRBJ1-1 and V is TRBV29-1; maybe TRBD1 (5 bases). This CDR3 has 13 amino acids. Germline-derived CDR1 and CDR2 are SQVTM and ANQGSEA. V lost 7 bases, J lost 0 bases, and 12 bases lay in between. The CDR3 coding sequence is TGCAGCGCAACGGGACGGTTGAACACTGAAGCTTTCTTT. Translation: CSATGRLNTEAFF. Drawing the rest from reference TRBV29-1 and TRBJ1-1, the complete variable domain is SAVISQKPSRDICQRGTSLTIQCQVDSQVTMMFWYRQQPGQSLTLIATANQGSEATYESGFVIDKFPISRPNLTFSTLTVSNMSPEDSSIYLCSATGRLNTEAFFGQGTRLTVV.

This clonotype has just a few counts. The rearrangement links TRBV10-3 to TRBJ2-2; D might be TRBD2 (6 bases). With 0 bases removed from V and 4 bases from J, the gap between germline ends came to 12 bases. CDR3 size: 16 residues. Germline assignment: CDR1 ENHRY and CDR2 SYGVKD. The DNA for the CDR3 is TGTGCCATCAGTGAGTCGGAGACTAGGATCACCGGGGAGCTGTTTTTT. Translating it yields CAISESETRITGELFF.

This clonotype was observed many times. This rearrangement joins TRBV12-3 or TRBV12-4 to TRBJ2-1; a weak D match, TRBD1 (6 bases). CDR3 length: 16 amino acids. V was pared by 6 bases and J by 8 bases, with 23 bases between. Here the CDR3 reads CASRPQGTSINDEQFF. The CDR3 DNA reads as TGTGCCAGCAGACCCCAGGGGACATCGATTAACGATGAGCAGTTCTTC.

This clonotype was found a few times. The J gene is TRBJ2-5, the V gene TRBV19; the D call may be TRBD1 or TRBD2 (6 bases each). V was clipped by 3 bases and J by 7 bases, with 15 bases between them. CDR1 is LNHDA, CDR2 SQIVND, per germline (reference sequence). The CDR3 totals 14 residues. The CDR3 spells CASSINREVATQYF. The CDR3 bases are TGTGCCAGTAGTATTAACAGGGAGGTAGCGACCCAGTACTTC.

This clonotype was counted between two and nine times. The V gene is TRBV6-1, the J gene TRBJ1-5; D is undetermined. Germline V gene lookup returns CDR1 MNHNS and CDR2 SASEGT. Trimming removed 6 bases at V and 6 bases at J, with 6 bases between. This CDR3 has 11 amino acids. The CDR3 region is CASRESQPQHF. The DNA of the CDR3 is TGTGCCAGCAGGGAAAGTCAGCCCCAGCATTTT.

This clonotype has at least ten counts. The chain recombines TRBV5-1 with TRBJ2-1, with 8 bases matching TRBD1. Germline-derived CDR1 and CDR2 are SGHRS and YFSETQ. Trimming at V came to 2 bases and at J to 2 bases, leaving 3 bases not matched to a gene. This CDR3 contains 15 residues. The CDR3 coding sequence is TGCGCCAGCAGCTTAGCGACAGGGGCCTACAATGAGCAGTTCTTC. It is translated as CASSLATGAYNEQFF.

This clonotype was seen a few times. V is TRBV5-6 and J is TRBJ1-1; tentatively, D is TRBD1 (5 bases). Germline V gene data show CDR1 as SGHDT and CDR2 as YYEEEE. CDR3 length equals 12 residues. In DNA, the CDR3 is TGTTCGAGCGGCGGGGGGAACACTGAAGCTTTCTTT. Residues: CSSGGGNTEAFF.

This clonotype was counted only a few times. The chain's CDR3 is CASSPGDVANYGYTF. Written as DNA, the CDR3 is TGCGCCAGCAGCCCAGGGGACGTTGCTAACTATGGCTACACCTTC. The V and J genes are TRBV5-1 and TRBJ1-2, with D perhaps TRBD1 (6 bases). In germline, CDR1 is SGHRS, CDR2 YFSETQ. V was trimmed by 4 bases and J by 0 bases, leaving 13 bases between them. CDR3 length: 15 amino acids. The full variable domain, completed using reference TRBV5-1 and TRBJ1-2, is KAGVTQTPRYLIKTRGQQVTLSCSPISGHRSVSWYQQTPGQGLQFLFEYFSETQRNKGNFPGRFSGRQFSNSRSEMNVSTLELGDSALYLCASSPGDVANYGYTFGSGTRLTVV.

The chain is built from TRBV5-1 and TRBJ2-1, with 10 bases aligning to TRBD2. Germline values: CDR1 SGHRS, CDR2 YFSETQ. V trimming: 1 base; J trimming: 10 bases; junction bases outside the gene matches: 11. CDR3 length equals 16 residues. CDR3 DNA: TGCGCCAGCAGCTTGTGGTCGGCTAGCGGGGGTTGGGAGCAGTTCTTC. Encoded protein: CASSLWSASGGWEQFF. The full variable domain, in which reference TRBV5-1 and TRBJ2-1 provide the parts outside the CDR3, is KAGVTQTPRYLIKTRGQQVTLSCSPISGHRSVSWYQQTPGQGLQFLFEYFSETQRNKGNFPGRFSGRQFSNSRSEMNVSTLELGDSALYLCASSLWSASGGWEQFFGPGTRLTVL.